The sequence of this T cell receptor (beta chain) was determined in a study of control samples from healthy donors and cancer patients. J was trimmed by 0 bases and V by 5 bases; bases with no gene match: 7. Germline-derived CDR1 and CDR2 are LNHDA and SQIVND (reference sequence). The CDR3 totals 17 residues. The method was immunoSEQ multiplex PCR; TCRdb's version includes in-frame clones alone and lacks a portion of them. The sample consists of 150,000 or so clones, around 95% of them appearing once. The gene calls are TRBV19 and TRBJ2-2; 9 bases match TRBD2. This TCR came from a woman aged 55-69 years in good health. The sequencing sample was made of blood. The CDR3 DNA reads as TGTGCCAGTAGTTTCATTAGCGGGGGCCCGAACACCGGGGAGCTGTTTTTT. Its protein is CASSFISGGPNTGELFF.